A single sample gave rise to the 3 T cell receptor beta chains below, sequenced in a study of T cell repertoires in cytomegalovirus infection. TCRdb re-analysed the reads in MiXCR, keeping a single row per CDR3 protein. Counted here are 700,000 to 850,000 distinct CDR3 sequences, 32% occurring once; the ten biggest clones make up 9.5% to 15%. Their antigens are not known. The sequences come from cultured CD8+ T cells from PBMCs, collected from culture after CMV antigen stimulation. The receptor source for this set is a human donor in good health (CMV status not recorded). Some clones in this sample may be carry-over from other donors' samples.

This clonotype was counted only a few times. The chain joins TRBV12-3 or TRBV12-4 to TRBJ2-6; D is perhaps TRBD1 (6 bases). The CDR3 contains 14 residues. V was clipped by 3 bases and J by 10 bases, with 13 bases between them. The CDR3 nucleotides are TGTGCCAGCAGTTTCGTCCGCAGGGGAAACGTCCTGACTTTC. As protein: CASSFVRRGNVLTF.

The table lists this clonotype with a count of one. The chain joins TRBV3-1 to TRBJ1-2, with D perhaps TRBD1 (5 bases). The V end lost 0 bases, the J end lost 2 bases, and 10 bases lay between the germline ends. This CDR3 comprises 15 residues. Per the germline V gene, CDR1 is LGHDT and CDR2 is YNNKEL (reference sequence). Here the CDR3 reads CASSQEEGPNYGYTF. Written as DNA, the CDR3 is TGTGCCAGCAGCCAAGAGGAGGGGCCCAACTATGGCTACACCTTC.

The chain couples TRBV5-5 to TRBJ1-1, with a weak D call TRBD1 (5 bases). V gave up 3 bases and J gave up 4 bases, with 19 bases separating them. The CDR3 has 16 residues. CDR1 is SGHKS and CDR2 is YYEKEE in the germline V gene (reference sequence). The CDR3 loop reads CASSSRQGLRGTEAFF. DNA for the CDR3: TGTGCCAGCAGCTCCCGCCAGGGACTACGGGGCACTGAAGCTTTCTTT.